This T cell receptor beta chain was documented in a study of T cells in Graves' hyperthyroidism and ophthalmopathy. Unmatched junction bases numbered 4, after V lost 2 bases and J lost 5 bases. The CDR3 extends over 15 amino acids. Germline CDR1 ENHRY, CDR2 SYGVKD. What was amplified from RNA transcripts were TCR beta CDR3 regions. The study used the HTBI primer set for a first-round RT-PCR of the TCR CDR3. Via MiXCR, TCRdb re-called the multiplex PCR reads, giving one row per CDR3 protein. The repertoire holds hundreds of thousands of distinct CDR3 sequences, just under 45% seen once, with less than 9% in the top ten. Study-level results: It was a median roughly 6.5 months before onset that the model predicted ophthalmopathy. Researchers found most expanded thyroid clonotypes above 0.001 in blood as well. Ophthalmopathy and stable hyperthyroidism were told apart by a 13 V-J model.

Diagnoses were established using clinical symptoms, serum thyroxine and TRAb, thyroid ultrasound and orbital computed tomography. As concerns this clonotype: Its matching antigen is unknown.

Sequenced input: peripheral blood or thyroid tissue (not recorded which). This TCR was sampled from an adult man with Graves' disease, either hyperthyroidism or ophthalmopathy (not recorded which). The gene calls are TRBV10-3 and TRBJ2-5, with TRBD2 matching 11 bases. The CDR3 here is CAISEGTSGGETQYF. In nucleotides, the CDR3 is TGTGCCATCAGTGAGGGGACTAGCGGCGGGGAGACCCAGTACTTC.